The text below deals with one T cell receptor (beta chain). No antigen is known for it. Isolation yielded PBMCs, at least 7 million per sample, in every case. The CDR3 covers 12 residues. Germline loops: CDR1 SQVTM, CDR2 ANQGSEA. V gave up 3 bases and J gave up 5 bases, with 10 bases separating them. This entry is derived from a study of blood T cells in healthy people across ages. Study-wide results and limits: Naive and antigen-experienced cells could not be conclusively compared, given unsorted PBMCs.

Combining a sample-barcoded 5' primer with a J-beta primer mix, a second PCR ran for roughly 7 to 11 cycles. TCRdb called the 5' RACE reads again in MiXCR, with one record for every CDR3 protein. Seen here are 500,000 to 600,000 distinct CDR3 sequences, 25% to 30% observed once, and the top ten hold roughly 18%. Material for sequencing was blood. This clonotype was obtained from an older woman in good health. The V call is TRBV29-1, the J call TRBJ2-5, with D perhaps matching TRBD1 (6 bases). In DNA, the CDR3 is TGCAGCGTTGACACAGGGAAGGAGACCCAGTACTTC. It codes for CSVDTGKETQYF.